The 24 T cell receptor beta chains in this list originate from one sample, sequenced in a study of blood T cells in healthy people across ages. A J-beta primer mix and a sample-barcoded 5' primer were used in a second PCR of about 7 to 12 cycles. TCRdb passed the 5' RACE reads through MiXCR, listing each CDR3 protein once. The data hold 630,000 or so distinct CDR3 sequences, with about 34% observed a single time. The sequenced material came from blood. The receptors come from a woman aged 80 or older in good health.

This clonotype turned up a few times. The chain has TRBV12-3 or TRBV12-4 and TRBJ1-5; 8 bases agree with TRBD1. Unmatched junction bases numbered 9, after V lost 5 bases and J lost 6 bases. The CDR3 runs to 15 residues. CDR3 sequence (DNA): TGTGCCAGCAGTCACCAGGGGGCGCGGGTTCAGCCCCAGCATTTT. Translated, it gives CASSHQGARVQPQHF.

This clonotype was observed many times. V and J are TRBV7-9 and TRBJ1-2; perhaps TRBD1 as D (6 bases). This CDR3 has 15 residues. In germline, CDR1 is SEHNR, CDR2 FQNEAQ (reference sequence). Deletions cut 3 bases from V and 6 bases from J, with 17 bases between. CDR3 sequence: CASSFEQGINDGYTF. The CDR3 DNA reads as TGTGCCAGCAGCTTTGAACAGGGAATAAATGATGGCTACACCTTC.

The chain couples TRBV20-1 to TRBJ2-5; a possible D gene is TRBD1 (6 bases). The V and J ends lost 6 bases and 1 base respectively, with 12 bases between them. This CDR3 is 13 amino acids long. The germline V gene has CDR1 DFQATT and CDR2 SNEGSKA (reference sequence). This chain's CDR3 is CSAARTVQETQYF. The CDR3 DNA reads as TGCAGTGCAGCCCGGACAGTCCAAGAGACCCAGTACTTC.

This clonotype was seen repeatedly, ten times or more. The rearrangement joins TRBV7-2 to TRBJ1-6; TRBD1 might be the D (6 bases). Germline V gene sequence: CDR1 SGHTA, CDR2 FQGNSA. The CDR3 loop spans 15 amino acids. Trimming removed 6 bases at V and 6 bases at J, with 15 bases between. CDR3 bases: TGTGCCAGCAGGGGAGAAGGGGGGTTTAATTCACCCCTCCACTTT. It is translated as CASRGEGGFNSPLHF.

This clonotype was seen a handful of times. J is TRBJ1-1 and V is TRBV7-2, with 8 bases aligning to TRBD1. The germline CDR1 and CDR2 sequences are SGHTA and FQGNSA. This CDR3 is 16 amino acids long. V gave up 0 bases and J gave up 5 bases; unmatched junction bases: 8. In DNA, the CDR3 is TGTGCCAGCAGCTTAGCGCTAGGACAGGGAGGGACTGAAGCTTTCTTT. It yields the protein CASSLALGQGGTEAFF.

Details on this clonotype: This may come from a read error, since a much larger clone is one base off. This CDR3 is CSALNKGDEQYF. CDR3 nucleotides: TGCAGTGCCCTGAATAAAGGGGATGAGCAGTACTTC. The V gene is TRBV20-1, the J gene TRBJ2-5; TRBD1 is a possible D gene (5 bases). Between the trimmed V and J ends, which lost 6 bases and 11 bases, there was a span of 19 bases. The germline V gene has CDR1 DFQATT and CDR2 SNEGSKA (reference sequence). The CDR3 extends over 12 amino acids.

This clonotype appeared many times. The CDR3: CASSAQTGTINEQFF. The DNA of the CDR3 is TGCGCCAGCAGCGCCCAAACCGGGACAATCAATGAGCAGTTCTTC. The rearrangement links TRBV5-1 to TRBJ2-1; weak D call: TRBD1 (6 bases). This CDR3 has 15 residues. In germline, CDR1 is SGHRS, CDR2 YFSETQ. V was cut by 4 bases and J by 6 bases, with 17 bases left in between.

This clonotype was recorded many times. V usage is TRBV9 and J usage is TRBJ2-5; D unresolved. The CDR3 spans 13 residues. Germline V gene lookup returns CDR1 SGDLS and CDR2 YYNGEE. V gave up 6 bases and J gave up 7 bases, with 16 bases separating them. The CDR3, as DNA: TGTGCCAGCACCCTAGGGTCCATTGGGACCCAGTACTTC. It yields the protein CASTLGSIGTQYF.

This clonotype was detected only a few times. The chain combines TRBV4-1 with TRBJ1-3; maybe TRBD1 (6 bases). Per germline, CDR1 MGHRA and CDR2 YSYEKL. Trimming removed 0 bases from V and 2 bases from J, with 8 bases in between. The CDR3 length is 15 residues. The CDR3 region has the DNA TGCGCCAGCAGCCAAGATGGGGGCCCTGGAAACACCATATATTTT. It is translated as CASSQDGGPGNTIYF.

This chain links TRBV30 with TRBJ1-2; 7 positions match TRBD1. Trimming took 2 bases from V and 7 from J; bases not matched to a gene: 4. Germline assignment: CDR1 GTSNPN and CDR2 SVGIG (reference sequence). The CDR3 is made up of 12 amino acids. The CDR3 DNA reads as TGTGCCTGGAGTACAGGGGCGGCTGGCTACACCTTC. Its translation is CAWSTGAAGYTF.

This clonotype was found many times. This may arise from a read error, as a much more abundant clone is one base away. The chain uses TRBV5-1 and TRBJ2-1; TRBD1 or TRBD2 may be the D gene (5 bases each). The DNA matches TRBJ2-7 better at its end, which makes the J call doubtful. Germline V CDR1 and CDR2: SGHRS, YFSETQ. This CDR3 has 15 amino acids. CDR3 amino acids: CASSLGGSSYNEQYF. CDR3 coding DNA: TGCGCCAGCAGCTTGGGGGGGAGCTCCTACAATGAGCAGTACTTC.

The chain is built from TRBV25-1 and TRBJ2-3, with a weak D call TRBD2 (5 bases). Germline CDR1 reads MGHDK; CDR2 reads SYGVNS. Trimming shortened V by 5 bases and J by 1 base, and 19 bases separated the two germline ends. The CDR3 totals 17 residues. CDR3 nucleotides: TGTGCCAGCAGTCGGGGTGAAGGAGGTTGGGGCACAGATACGCAGTATTTT. This codes for CASSRGEGGWGTDTQYF.

At least ten counts were recorded for this clonotype. The chain carries TRBV7-9 and TRBJ2-3, with D perhaps TRBD2 (5 bases). The CDR3 loop spans 15 amino acids. V lost 1 base and J lost 2, with 10 bases in between. Per the germline V gene, CDR1 is SEHNR and CDR2 is FQNEAQ (reference sequence). The CDR3 loop is CASSLGQRDTDTQYF. CDR3 nucleotides: TGTGCCAGCAGCTTAGGACAACGGGACACAGATACGCAGTATTTT.

This clonotype was detected ten times or more. The chain employs TRBV7-3 and TRBJ2-5; TRBD2 might be the D (5 bases). CDR3 length: 13 amino acids. V was shortened by 3 bases and J by 5 bases, with 10 bases between the two germline ends. The germline V gene encodes CDR1 SGHTA and CDR2 FQGTGA. In DNA form, the CDR3 reads TGTGCCAGCAGCTTTACCGGGATGGAGACCCAGTACTTC. This encodes CASSFTGMETQYF.

This clonotype was found many times. Since a much larger clone is just one base distant, this may be a read error. This chain links TRBV7-6 with TRBJ1-1, with TRBD1 as a possible D gene (6 bases). V lost 5 bases to trimming and J lost 4 bases, with 8 bases between them. From germline, CDR1 is SGHVS and CDR2 FNYEAQ. The CDR3 is 12 residues long. The CDR3 nucleotides are TGTGCCAGCAGCGTACAGGGCACTGAAGCTTTCTTT. This translates into CASSVQGTEAFF.

There are many counts of this clonotype. The chain is built from TRBV6-1 and TRBJ1-2, with 7 nucleotides matching TRBD1. Trimming cost V 6 bases and J 7 bases; bases outside gene matches: 8. The germline V gene has CDR1 MNHNS and CDR2 SASEGT. This CDR3 is 13 amino acids long. The CDR3, as DNA: TGTGCCAGCAGCGGCAGGGGGACGGGTGGCTACACCTTC. Translating gives CASSGRGTGGYTF.

CDR3 residues: CASSVAGTANTGELFF. The CDR3 coding sequence is TGTGCCAGCAGCGTAGCCGGGACTGCGAACACCGGGGAGCTGTTTTTT. This rearrangement joins TRBV9 to TRBJ2-2; TRBD2 is a possible D gene (6 bases). This CDR3 is 16 amino acids long. The V gene lost 0 bases and the J gene lost 0 bases, with 9 bases spanning the gap. CDR1 is SGDLS, CDR2 YYNGEE, per germline.

This clonotype appeared many times. This sequence joins TRBV9 and TRBJ2-5, with 7 bases identical to TRBD2. Trimming removed 4 bases from V and 5 bases from J; junction bases left unmatched: 14. In germline, CDR1 is SGDLS, CDR2 YYNGEE. The CDR3 extends over 16 amino acids. The CDR3 is CASSSRLHLGGETQYF. CDR3 in DNA: TGTGCCAGCAGCTCCAGGCTCCACTTGGGGGGGGAGACCCAGTACTTC.

The CDR3 sequence is CASSQGASGEGTQYF. The CDR3 DNA sequence: TGTGCCAGCAGCCAAGGGGCTAGCGGGGAAGGGACCCAGTACTTC. The chain carries TRBV4-2 and TRBJ2-5; 9 positions agree with TRBD2. This CDR3 has 15 amino acids. The ends lost 1 base at V and 7 bases at J; junction bases unmatched: 7. Germline values: CDR1 LGHNA, CDR2 YNFKEQ.

J is TRBJ2-1 and V is TRBV5-1; possibly TRBD2 for D (6 bases). Trimming removed 5 bases from V and 4 bases from J, with 7 bases in between. Germline V gives CDR1 SGHRS, CDR2 YFSETQ. The CDR3 is 12 residues long. This chain's CDR3 is CASRGRYNEQFF. Here the CDR3 DNA reads TGCGCCAGCAGGGGGAGGTACAATGAGCAGTTCTTC. Filled out from reference TRBV5-1 and TRBJ2-1, the complete variable domain reads KAGVTQTPRYLIKTRGQQVTLSCSPISGHRSVSWYQQTPGQGLQFLFEYFSETQRNKGNFPGRFSGRQFSNSRSEMNVSTLELGDSALYLCASRGRYNEQFFGPGTRLTVL.

This clonotype turned up a few times. This may be a read error, as it is one base from a much larger clone. The J gene is TRBJ2-5, the V gene TRBV5-1; the match to TRBD1 covers 8 bases. V lost 3 bases, J lost 11 bases, and 9 bases stayed unmatched. Germline V gene lookup returns CDR1 SGHRS and CDR2 YFSETQ. The CDR3 runs to 13 residues. In nucleotides, the CDR3 is TGCGCCAGCAGCTGGACAGGGTGGAATGAGCAGTACTTC. Its protein product is CASSWTGWNEQYF. The full variable domain, completed using reference TRBV5-1 and TRBJ2-5, is KAGVTQTPRYLIKTRGQQVTLSCSPISGHRSVSWYQQTPGQGLQFLFEYFSETQRNKGNFPGRFSGRQFSNSRSEMNVSTLELGDSALYLCASSWTGWNEQYFGPGTRLLVL.

This clonotype was seen repeatedly, ten times or more. The rearrangement joins TRBV28 to TRBJ2-6; D possibly uses TRBD1 or TRBD2 (6 bases each). The CDR3 covers 16 residues. The germline gives CDR1 MDHEN, CDR2 SYDVKM. Trimming took 5 bases from V and 2 from J, leaving 13 bases between them. The CDR3 nucleotides read TGTGCCAGCAGTGGGGGGCAGGGCCCTGGGGCCAACGTCCTGACTTTC. Translation: CASSGGQGPGANVLTF.

The V and J genes are TRBV20-1 and TRBJ2-1, with TRBD2 identical over 8 bases. The CDR3 is 15 residues long. Losses at the gene ends were 0 bases for V and 6 bases for J; bases not matched to a gene: 7. Germline CDR1 and CDR2: DFQATT and SNEGSKA (reference sequence). CDR3 in amino acids: CSARDSGVALNEQFF. Here the CDR3 DNA reads TGCAGTGCTAGAGATAGCGGGGTGGCTCTCAATGAGCAGTTCTTC.

The rearrangement links TRBV12-3 or TRBV12-4 to TRBJ1-1; D is possibly TRBD1 (5 bases). The length of the CDR3 is 12 residues. The V end lost 5 bases, the J end lost 10 bases, and 14 bases lay between the germline ends. CDR3 loop: CASSRQRGAAFF. The CDR3 DNA sequence: TGTGCCAGCAGTCGACAGAGGGGCGCAGCTTTCTTT.